This T cell receptor (beta chain) appears in the sequencing data of a study of OX40 agonist ivuxolimab in advanced cancers. Concerning this clone: Its antigen remains unidentified.

Study outcomes and limitations: Also present in some nonresponders was a low level of normalized T-cell clonal expansion.

The CDR3 runs to 13 residues. V was shortened by 4 bases and J by 1 base, with 8 bases between the two germline ends. Looked up from germline, CDR1 is SNHLY and CDR2 is FYNNEI. The protocol was immunoSEQ multiplex PCR, while the TCRdb copy is restricted to in-frame clones and leaves out a portion. The sample records about 61,000 clones, more than 80% being singletons. The gene calls are TRBV2 and TRBJ2-7, with D perhaps given as TRBD1 or TRBD2 (5 bases each). The receptor comes from an adult with an advanced solid tumor such as melanoma, head and neck, liver or kidney cancer. The sample consisted of CD4+ or CD8+ T cells sorted from blood, taken in a trial of the OX40 agonist ivuxolimab. In nucleotides, the CDR3 is TGTGCCAGCAGTGGGGACCAGTCCTACGAGCAGTACTTC. It yields the protein CASSGDQSYEQYF.